What follows describes a single T cell receptor (beta chain). The record originates from a study of blood T cell repertoires in COVID-19. Assay used: immunoSEQ multiplex PCR; TCRdb lists only in-frame clones, some missing. The repertoire has some 85,000 clones, around three quarters of them found once; the top ten carry about half. The CDR3 totals 12 residues. The germline CDR1 and CDR2 sequences are MGHDK and SYGVNS. Trimming cost V 5 bases and J 2 bases, with 4 bases left between them. This sequence was found in a human donor in a cohort sampled during active COVID-19. Material for sequencing was peripheral blood. This rearrangement joins TRBV25-1 to TRBJ2-1; D remains ambiguous. The CDR3 nucleotides are TGTGCCAGCAGTTTAGCCTACAATGAGCAGTTCTTC. Translation: CASSLAYNEQFF. Combining the CDR3 with reference TRBV25-1 and TRBJ2-1 gives the whole variable domain EADIYQTPRYLVIGTGKKITLECSQTMGHDKMYWYQQDPGMELHLIHYSYGVNSTEKGDLSSESTVSRIRTEHFPLTLESARPSHTSQYLCASSLAYNEQFFGPGTRLTVL.